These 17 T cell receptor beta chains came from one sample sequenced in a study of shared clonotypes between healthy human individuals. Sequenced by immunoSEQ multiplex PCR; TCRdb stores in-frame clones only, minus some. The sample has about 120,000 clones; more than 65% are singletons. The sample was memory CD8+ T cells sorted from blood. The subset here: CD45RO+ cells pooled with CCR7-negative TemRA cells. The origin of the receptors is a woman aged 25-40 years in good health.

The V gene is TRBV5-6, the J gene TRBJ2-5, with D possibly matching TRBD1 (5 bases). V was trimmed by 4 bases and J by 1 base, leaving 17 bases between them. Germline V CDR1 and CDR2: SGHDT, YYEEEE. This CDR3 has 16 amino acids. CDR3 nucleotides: TGTGCCAGCAGCCCCTGGACAAGGATGCTCCAAGAGACCCAGTACTTC. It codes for CASSPWTRMLQETQYF.

In nucleotides, the CDR3 is TGTGCCAGCAGCGTAGGGGATTTGGGGGAGACCCAGTACTTC. Translation: CASSVGDLGETQYF. The V gene is TRBV9, the J gene TRBJ2-5; D gene unclear. V lost 0 bases to trimming and J lost 5 bases, with 11 bases between them. The CDR3 runs to 14 residues. Germline CDR1 reads SGDLS; CDR2 reads YYNGEE.

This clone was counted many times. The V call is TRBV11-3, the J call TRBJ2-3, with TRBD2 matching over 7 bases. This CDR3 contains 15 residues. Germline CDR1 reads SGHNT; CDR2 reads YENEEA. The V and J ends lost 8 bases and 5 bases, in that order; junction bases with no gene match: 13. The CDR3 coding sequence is TGTGCCAGCTCTCGCGGCGGGAGCGGCGGAGATACGCAGTATTTT. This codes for CASSRGGSGGDTQYF.

The CDR3 DNA follows: TGTGCCAGCAGTCCAACAGGGACAGGCCCAGAGACCCAGTACTTC. This sequence encodes CASSPTGTGPETQYF. The V and J genes are TRBV27 and TRBJ2-5; TRBD1 aligns across 8 bases. CDR3 length: 15 residues. Germline CDR1 is MNHEY and CDR2 is SMNVEV (reference sequence). Trimming cost V 5 bases and J 4 bases; bases outside gene matches: 9.

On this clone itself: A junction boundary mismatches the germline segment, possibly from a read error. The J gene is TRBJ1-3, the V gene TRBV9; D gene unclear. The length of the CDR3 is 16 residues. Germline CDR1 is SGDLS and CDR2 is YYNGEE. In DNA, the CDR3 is TGTGCTAGCAGCCACAACCGGTGGAGCTCTGGAAACACCATATATTTT. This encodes CASSHNRWSSGNTIYF.

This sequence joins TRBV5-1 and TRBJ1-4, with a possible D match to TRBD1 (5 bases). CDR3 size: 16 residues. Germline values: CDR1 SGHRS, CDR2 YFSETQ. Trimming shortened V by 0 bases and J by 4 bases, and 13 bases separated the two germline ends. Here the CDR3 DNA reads TGCGCCAGCAGCTTGGCCCGGGACGGATTTAATGAAAAACTGTTTTTT. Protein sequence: CASSLARDGFNEKLFF.

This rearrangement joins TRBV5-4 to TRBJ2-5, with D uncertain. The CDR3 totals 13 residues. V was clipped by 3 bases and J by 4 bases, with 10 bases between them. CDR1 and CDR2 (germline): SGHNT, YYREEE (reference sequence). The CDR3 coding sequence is TGTGCCAGCAGCTCGACGGTCGGAGAGACCCAGTACTTC. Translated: CASSSTVGETQYF.

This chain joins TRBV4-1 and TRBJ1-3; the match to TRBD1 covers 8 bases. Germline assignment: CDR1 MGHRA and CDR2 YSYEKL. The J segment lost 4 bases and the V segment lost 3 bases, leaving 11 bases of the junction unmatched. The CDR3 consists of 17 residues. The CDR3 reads CASSHRSVRGLGNTIYF. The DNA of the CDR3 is TGCGCCAGCAGCCACAGATCGGTCAGGGGGCTAGGAAACACCATATATTTT.

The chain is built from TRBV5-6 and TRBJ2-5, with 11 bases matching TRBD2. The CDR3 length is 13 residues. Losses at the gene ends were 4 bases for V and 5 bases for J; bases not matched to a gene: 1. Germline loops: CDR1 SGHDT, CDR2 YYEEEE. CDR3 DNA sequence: TGTGCCAGCAGCCTAGCGGGAGGTGAGACCCAGTACTTC. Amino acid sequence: CASSLAGGETQYF.

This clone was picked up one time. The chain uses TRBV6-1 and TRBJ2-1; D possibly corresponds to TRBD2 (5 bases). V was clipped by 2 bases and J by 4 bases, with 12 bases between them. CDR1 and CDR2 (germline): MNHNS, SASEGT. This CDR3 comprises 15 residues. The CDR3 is CASSEFEGSYNEQFF. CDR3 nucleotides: TGTGCCAGCAGTGAATTTGAGGGTTCGTACAATGAGCAGTTCTTC.

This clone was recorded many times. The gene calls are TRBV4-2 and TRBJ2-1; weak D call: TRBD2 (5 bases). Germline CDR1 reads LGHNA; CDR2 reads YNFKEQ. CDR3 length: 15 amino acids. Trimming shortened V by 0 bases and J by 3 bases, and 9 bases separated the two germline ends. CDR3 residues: CASSQEPGNYNEQFF. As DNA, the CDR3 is TGTGCCAGCAGCCAAGAACCCGGGAACTACAATGAGCAGTTCTTC.

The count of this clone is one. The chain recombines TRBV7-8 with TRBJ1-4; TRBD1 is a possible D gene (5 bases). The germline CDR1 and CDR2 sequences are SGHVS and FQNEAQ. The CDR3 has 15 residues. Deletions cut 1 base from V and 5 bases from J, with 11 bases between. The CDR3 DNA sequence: TGTGCCAGCAGCTTAGGAGGGGCCCCAAATGAAAAACTGTTTTTT. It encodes CASSLGGAPNEKLFF.

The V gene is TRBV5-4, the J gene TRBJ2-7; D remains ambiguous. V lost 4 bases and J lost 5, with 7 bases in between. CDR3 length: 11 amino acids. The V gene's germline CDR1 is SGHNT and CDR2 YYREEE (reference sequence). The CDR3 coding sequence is TGTGCCAGCAGCACCGTTAACGAGCAGTACTTC. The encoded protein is CASSTVNEQYF. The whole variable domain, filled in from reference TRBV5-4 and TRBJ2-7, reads ETGVTQSPTHLIKTRGQQVTLRCSSQSGHNTVSWYQQALGQGPQFIFQYYREEENGRGNFPPRFSGLQFPNYSSELNVNALELDDSALYLCASSTVNEQYFGPGTRLTVT.

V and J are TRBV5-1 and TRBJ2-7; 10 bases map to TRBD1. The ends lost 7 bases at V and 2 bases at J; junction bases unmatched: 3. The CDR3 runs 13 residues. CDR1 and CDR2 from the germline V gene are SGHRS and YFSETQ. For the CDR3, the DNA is TGCGCCAGCCGGACAGGGGGAGCCTACGAGCAGTACTTC. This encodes CASRTGGAYEQYF.

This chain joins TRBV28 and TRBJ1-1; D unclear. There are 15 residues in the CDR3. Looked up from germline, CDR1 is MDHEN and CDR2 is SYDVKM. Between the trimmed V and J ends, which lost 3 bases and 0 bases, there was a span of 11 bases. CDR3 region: CASSFPGYMNTEAFF. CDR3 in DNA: TGTGCCAGCAGTTTCCCGGGATACATGAACACTGAAGCTTTCTTT.

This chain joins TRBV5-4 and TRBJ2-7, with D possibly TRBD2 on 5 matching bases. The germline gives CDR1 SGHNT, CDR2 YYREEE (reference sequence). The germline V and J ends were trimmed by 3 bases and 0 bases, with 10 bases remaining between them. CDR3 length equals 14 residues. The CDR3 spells CASSSGLNSYEQYF. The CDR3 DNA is TGTGCCAGCAGCTCCGGACTTAACTCCTACGAGCAGTACTTC.

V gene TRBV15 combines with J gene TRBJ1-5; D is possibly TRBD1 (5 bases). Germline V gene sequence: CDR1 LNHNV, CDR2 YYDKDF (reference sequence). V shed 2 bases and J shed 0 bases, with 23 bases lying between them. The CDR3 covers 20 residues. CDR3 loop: CATSRHFGSGWEYSNQPQHF. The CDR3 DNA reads TGTGCCACCAGCAGACACTTCGGGTCAGGGTGGGAGTATAGCAATCAGCCCCAGCATTTT.